The TCR beta chain under discussion was sequenced for a study of cytomegalovirus exposure and HLA in healthy donors. Germline CDR1 and CDR2: LNHDA and SQIVND (reference sequence). The CDR3 is made up of 13 amino acids. V shed 8 bases, J shed 8 bases, and the junction held 9 bases outside the gene matches. The study, taken as a whole, reports: A later analysis showed that HLA-associated TCR beta chains had undergone more clonal expansion than equally common others. Highly shared sequence variants in one cluster were likely a sequencing artifact. Serostatus for CMV was the only available immune exposure information.

Comments on this clone: The target antigen is unknown.

In the PCR, 60 Vbeta and 13 Jbeta primers were used. Profiling relied on immunoSEQ multiplex PCR, and the TCRdb table lists in-frame clones only, not all of them. The sample has tens of thousands of clones, about four fifths seen once. The rearrangement links TRBV19 to TRBJ1-2, with 9 nucleotides matching TRBD1. This clonotype was sampled from a female donor in good health and CMV-seronegative. The sequenced sample consisted of PBMCs. For the CDR3, the DNA is TGTGCCAGTTGGGACAGGGCAGCGAGGGGCTACACCTTC. It is translated as CASWDRAARGYTF. Drawing the rest from reference TRBV19 and TRBJ1-2, the complete variable domain is DGGITQSPKYLFRKEGQNVTLSCEQNLNHDAMYWYRQDPGQGLRLIYYSQIVNDFQKGDIAEGYSVSREKKESFPLTVTSAQKNPTAFYLCASWDRAARGYTFGSGTRLTVV.